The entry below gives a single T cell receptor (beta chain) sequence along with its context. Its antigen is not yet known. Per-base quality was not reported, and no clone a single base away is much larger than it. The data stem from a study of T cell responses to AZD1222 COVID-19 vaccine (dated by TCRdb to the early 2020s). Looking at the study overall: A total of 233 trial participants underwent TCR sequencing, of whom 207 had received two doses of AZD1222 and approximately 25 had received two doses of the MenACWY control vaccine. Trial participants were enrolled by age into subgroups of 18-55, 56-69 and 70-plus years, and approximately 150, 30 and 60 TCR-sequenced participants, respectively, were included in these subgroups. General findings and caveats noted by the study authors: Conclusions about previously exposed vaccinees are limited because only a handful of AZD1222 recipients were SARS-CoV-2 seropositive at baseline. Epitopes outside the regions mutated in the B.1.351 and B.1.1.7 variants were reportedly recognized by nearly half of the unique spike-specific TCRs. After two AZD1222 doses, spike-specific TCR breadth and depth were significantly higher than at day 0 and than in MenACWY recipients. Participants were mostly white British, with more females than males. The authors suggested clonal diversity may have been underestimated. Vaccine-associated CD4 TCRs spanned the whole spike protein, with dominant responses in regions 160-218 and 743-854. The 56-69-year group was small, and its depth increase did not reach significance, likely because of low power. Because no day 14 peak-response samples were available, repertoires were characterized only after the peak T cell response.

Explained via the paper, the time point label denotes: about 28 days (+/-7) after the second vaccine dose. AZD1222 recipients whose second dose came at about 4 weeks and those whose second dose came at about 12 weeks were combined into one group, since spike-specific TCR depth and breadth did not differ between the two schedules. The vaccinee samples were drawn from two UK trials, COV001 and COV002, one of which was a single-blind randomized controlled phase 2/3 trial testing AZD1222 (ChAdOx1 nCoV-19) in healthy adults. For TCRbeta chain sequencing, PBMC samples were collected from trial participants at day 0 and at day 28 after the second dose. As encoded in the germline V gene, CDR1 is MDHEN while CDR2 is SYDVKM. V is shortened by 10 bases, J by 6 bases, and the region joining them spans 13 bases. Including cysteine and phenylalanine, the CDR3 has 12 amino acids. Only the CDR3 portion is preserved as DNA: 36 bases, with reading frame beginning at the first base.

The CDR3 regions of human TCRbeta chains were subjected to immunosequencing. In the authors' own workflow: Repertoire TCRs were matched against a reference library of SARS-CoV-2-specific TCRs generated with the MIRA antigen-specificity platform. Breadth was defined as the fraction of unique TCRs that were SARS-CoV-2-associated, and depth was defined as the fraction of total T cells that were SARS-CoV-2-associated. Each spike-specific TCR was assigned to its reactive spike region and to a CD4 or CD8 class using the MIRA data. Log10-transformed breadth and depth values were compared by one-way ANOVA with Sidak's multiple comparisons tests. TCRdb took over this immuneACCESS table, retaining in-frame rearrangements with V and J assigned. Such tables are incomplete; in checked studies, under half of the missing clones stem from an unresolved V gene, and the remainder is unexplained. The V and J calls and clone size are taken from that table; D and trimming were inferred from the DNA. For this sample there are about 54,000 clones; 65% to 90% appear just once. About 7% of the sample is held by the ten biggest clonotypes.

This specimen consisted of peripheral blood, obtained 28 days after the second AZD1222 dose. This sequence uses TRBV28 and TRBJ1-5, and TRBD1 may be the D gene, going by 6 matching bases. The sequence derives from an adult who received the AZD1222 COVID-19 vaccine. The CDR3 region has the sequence CATKDSVQPQHF. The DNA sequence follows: TGTGCCACGAAGGACAGTGTTCAGCCCCAGCATTTT.